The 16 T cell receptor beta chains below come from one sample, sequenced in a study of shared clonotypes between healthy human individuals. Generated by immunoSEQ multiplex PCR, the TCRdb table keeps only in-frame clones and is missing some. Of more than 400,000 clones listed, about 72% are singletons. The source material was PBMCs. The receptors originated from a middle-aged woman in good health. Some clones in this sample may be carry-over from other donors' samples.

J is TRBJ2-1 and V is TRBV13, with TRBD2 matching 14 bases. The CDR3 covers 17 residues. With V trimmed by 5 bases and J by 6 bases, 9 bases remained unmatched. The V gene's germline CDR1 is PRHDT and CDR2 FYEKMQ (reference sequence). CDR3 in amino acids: CASSQLTGLAGVNEQFF. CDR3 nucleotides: TGTGCCAGCAGCCAACTAACGGGACTAGCGGGAGTCAATGAGCAGTTCTTC.

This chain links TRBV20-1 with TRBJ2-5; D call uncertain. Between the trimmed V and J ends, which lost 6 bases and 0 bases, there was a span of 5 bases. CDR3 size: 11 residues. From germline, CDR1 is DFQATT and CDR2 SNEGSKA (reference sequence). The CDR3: CSAEDQETQYF. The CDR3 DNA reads TGCAGTGCCGAGGACCAAGAGACCCAGTACTTC.

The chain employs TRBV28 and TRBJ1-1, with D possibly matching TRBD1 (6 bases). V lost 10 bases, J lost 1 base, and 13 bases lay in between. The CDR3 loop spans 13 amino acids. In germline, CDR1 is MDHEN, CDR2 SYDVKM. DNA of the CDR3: TGTGCCACCCGGACAGATTCGAACACTGAAGCTTTCTTT. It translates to CATRTDSNTEAFF.

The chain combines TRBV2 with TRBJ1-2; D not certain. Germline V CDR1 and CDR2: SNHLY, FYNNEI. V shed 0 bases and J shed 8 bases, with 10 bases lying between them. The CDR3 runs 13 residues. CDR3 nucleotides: TGTGCCAGCAGTGAAGCGCGAGAGCGCGGCTACACCTTC. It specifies CASSEARERGYTF. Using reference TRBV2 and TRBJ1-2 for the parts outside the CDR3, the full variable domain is EPEVTQTPSHQVTQMGQEVILRCVPISNHLYFYWYRQILGQKVEFLVSFYNNEISEKSEIFDDQFSVERPDGSNFTLKIRSTKLEDSAMYFCASSEARERGYTFGSGTRLTVV.

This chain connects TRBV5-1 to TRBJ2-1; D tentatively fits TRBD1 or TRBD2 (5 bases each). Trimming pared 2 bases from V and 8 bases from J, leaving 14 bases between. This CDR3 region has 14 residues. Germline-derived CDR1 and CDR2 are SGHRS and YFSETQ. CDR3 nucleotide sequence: TGCGCCAGCAGCTTAGAGGGACGGTTCGATGAGCAGTTCTTC. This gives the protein CASSLEGRFDEQFF.

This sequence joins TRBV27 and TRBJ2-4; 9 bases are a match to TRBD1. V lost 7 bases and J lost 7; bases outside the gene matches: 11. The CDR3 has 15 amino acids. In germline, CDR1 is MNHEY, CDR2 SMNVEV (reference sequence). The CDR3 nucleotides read TGTGCCAGCACCCCCGGGACAGGGACCACGAACATTCAGTACTTC. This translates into CASTPGTGTTNIQYF.

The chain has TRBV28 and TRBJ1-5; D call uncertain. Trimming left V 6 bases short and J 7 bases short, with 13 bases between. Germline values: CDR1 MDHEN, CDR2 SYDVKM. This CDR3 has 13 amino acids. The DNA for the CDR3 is TGTGCCAGCAGACCAGGATCGACCCAGCCCCAGCATTTT. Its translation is CASRPGSTQPQHF. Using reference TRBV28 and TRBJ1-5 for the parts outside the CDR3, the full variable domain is DVKVTQSSRYLVKRTGEKVFLECVQDMDHENMFWYRQDPGLGLRLIYFSYDVKMKEKGDIPEGYSVSREKKERFSLILESASTNQTSMYLCASRPGSTQPQHFGDGTRLSIL.

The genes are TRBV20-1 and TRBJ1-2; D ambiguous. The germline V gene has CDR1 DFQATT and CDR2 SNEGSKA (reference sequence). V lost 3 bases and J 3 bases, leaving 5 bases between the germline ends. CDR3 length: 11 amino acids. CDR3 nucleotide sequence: TGCAGTGCTAGTACAGACTATGGCTACACCTTC. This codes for CSASTDYGYTF.

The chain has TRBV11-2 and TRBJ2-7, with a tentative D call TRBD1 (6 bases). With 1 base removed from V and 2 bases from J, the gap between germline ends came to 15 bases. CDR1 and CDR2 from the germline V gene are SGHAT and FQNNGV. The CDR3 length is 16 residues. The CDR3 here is CASSLGRGRVPYEQYF. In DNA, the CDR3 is TGTGCCAGCAGCTTAGGCAGGGGACGGGTCCCCTACGAGCAGTACTTC.

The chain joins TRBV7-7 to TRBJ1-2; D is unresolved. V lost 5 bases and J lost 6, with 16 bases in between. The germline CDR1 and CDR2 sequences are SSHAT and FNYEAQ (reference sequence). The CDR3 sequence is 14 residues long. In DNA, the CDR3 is TGTGCCAGCAGCCCCCTCGGACGAGGCGATGGCTACACCTTC. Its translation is CASSPLGRGDGYTF.

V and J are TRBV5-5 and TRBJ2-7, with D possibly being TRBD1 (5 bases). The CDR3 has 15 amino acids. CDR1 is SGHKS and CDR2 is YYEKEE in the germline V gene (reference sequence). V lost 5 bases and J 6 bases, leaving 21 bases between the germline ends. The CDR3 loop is CASRAGQGHGSEQYF. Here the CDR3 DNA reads TGTGCCAGCAGAGCCGGGCAGGGCCATGGCTCCGAGCAGTACTTC. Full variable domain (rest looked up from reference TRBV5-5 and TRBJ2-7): DAGVTQSPTHLIKTRGQQVTLRCSPISGHKSVSWYQQVLGQGPQFIFQYYEKEERGRGNFPDRFSARQFPNYSSELNVNALLLGDSALYLCASRAGQGHGSEQYFGPGTRLTVT.

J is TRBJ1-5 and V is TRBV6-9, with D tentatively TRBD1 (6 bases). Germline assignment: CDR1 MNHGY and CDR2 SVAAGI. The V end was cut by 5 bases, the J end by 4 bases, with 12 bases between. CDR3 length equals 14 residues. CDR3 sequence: CASSIGTTNQPQHF. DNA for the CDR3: TGTGCCAGCAGTATCGGGACAACGAATCAGCCCCAGCATTTT.

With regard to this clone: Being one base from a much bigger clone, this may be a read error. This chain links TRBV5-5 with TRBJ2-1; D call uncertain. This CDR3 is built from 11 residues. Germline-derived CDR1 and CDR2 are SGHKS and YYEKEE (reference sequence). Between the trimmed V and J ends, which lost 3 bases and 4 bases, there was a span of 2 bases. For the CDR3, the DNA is TGTGCCAGCAGCTCGTACAATGAGCAGTTCTTC. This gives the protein CASSSYNEQFF.

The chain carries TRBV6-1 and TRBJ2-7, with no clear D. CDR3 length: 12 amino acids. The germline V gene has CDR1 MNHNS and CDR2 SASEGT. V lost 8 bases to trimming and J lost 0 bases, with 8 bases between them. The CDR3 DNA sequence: TGTGCCAGCTCGACACCCTCCTACGAGCAGTACTTC. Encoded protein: CASSTPSYEQYF.

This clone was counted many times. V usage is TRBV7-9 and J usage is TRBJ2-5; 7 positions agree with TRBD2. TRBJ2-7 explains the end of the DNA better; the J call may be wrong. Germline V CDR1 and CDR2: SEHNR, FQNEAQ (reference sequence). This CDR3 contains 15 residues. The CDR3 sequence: CASSLGGGSFGEQYF. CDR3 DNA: TGTGCCAGCAGCTTAGGCGGGGGATCGTTCGGCGAGCAGTACTTC.

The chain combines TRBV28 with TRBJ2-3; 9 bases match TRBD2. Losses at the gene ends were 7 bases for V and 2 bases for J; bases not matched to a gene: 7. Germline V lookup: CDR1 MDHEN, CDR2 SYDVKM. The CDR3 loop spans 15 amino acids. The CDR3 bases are TGTGCCAGCAAGGGACTAGCAGAAAACACAGATACGCAGTATTTT. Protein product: CASKGLAENTDTQYF.